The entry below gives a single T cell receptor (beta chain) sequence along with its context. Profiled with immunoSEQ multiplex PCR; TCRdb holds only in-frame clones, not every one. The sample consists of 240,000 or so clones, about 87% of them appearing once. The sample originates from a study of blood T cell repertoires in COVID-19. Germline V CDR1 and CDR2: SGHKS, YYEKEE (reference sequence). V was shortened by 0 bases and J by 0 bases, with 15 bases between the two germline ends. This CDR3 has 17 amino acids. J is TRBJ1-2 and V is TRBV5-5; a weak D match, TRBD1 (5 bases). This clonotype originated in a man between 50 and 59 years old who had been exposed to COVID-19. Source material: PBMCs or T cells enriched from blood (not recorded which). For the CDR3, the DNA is TGTGCCAGCAGCTTGGTTGGAACAGGAGGGACTAACTATGGCTACACCTTC. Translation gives CASSLVGTGGTNYGYTF.